This passage covers 18 T cell receptor beta chains from one sample sequenced in a study of CD8 T cells in Susac syndrome. Reverse transcription of roughly 0.5 to 1 ug RNA used random hexamers. TCRdb recomputed calls from the immunoSEQ multiplex PCR reads with MiXCR, one row per CDR3 protein. The sample gives some 150,000 distinct CDR3 sequences, just under 97% of which show up once; over 0.12% is in the top ten. Material: CD8+ T cells from PBMCs. These receptors were obtained from a human donor with multiple sclerosis.

The rearrangement links TRBV7-8 to TRBJ2-5, with TRBD2 as a possible D gene (6 bases). Germline loops: CDR1 SGHVS, CDR2 FQNEAQ. The V end lost 5 bases, the J end lost 2 bases, and 9 bases lay between the germline ends. This CDR3 is 13 amino acids long. The CDR3 here is CASSAGKQETQYF. The CDR3 nucleotides read TGTGCCAGCAGCGCGGGGAAACAAGAGACCCAGTACTTC.

The rearrangement joins TRBV4-2 to TRBJ1-5, with a tentative D call TRBD1 (5 bases). The CDR3 runs to 14 residues. Per the germline V gene, CDR1 is LGHNA and CDR2 is YNFKEQ. V was cut by 1 base and J by 2 bases, with 6 bases left in between. DNA of the CDR3: TGTGCCAGCAGCCAAGGCAGGGGCAATCAGCCCCAGCATTTT. Amino acid sequence: CASSQGRGNQPQHF.

This clonotype is a singleton in its sample. The chain carries TRBV28 and TRBJ2-1; 10 bases line up with TRBD2. The V segment lost 2 bases and the J segment 7 bases; nucleotides outside the gene matches: 11. The CDR3 spans 17 residues. Germline loops: CDR1 MDHEN, CDR2 SYDVKM. Here the CDR3 reads CASSLAFTSGTLNEQFF. The CDR3 region has the DNA TGTGCCAGCAGTTTAGCCTTCACTAGCGGGACCCTGAATGAGCAGTTCTTC.

J is TRBJ2-1 and V is TRBV4-1; tentative D call: TRBD1 (6 bases). The V gene lost 0 bases and the J gene lost 5 bases, with 11 bases spanning the gap. Germline values: CDR1 MGHRA, CDR2 YSYEKL. This CDR3 has 15 residues. CDR3 loop: CASSQENRENNEQFF. CDR3 bases: TGCGCCAGCAGCCAAGAGAACAGGGAGAACAATGAGCAGTTCTTC.

J is TRBJ2-7 and V is TRBV13; D not certain. Germline V lookup: CDR1 PRHDT, CDR2 FYEKMQ (reference sequence). The CDR3 is 12 amino acids. Trimming left V 4 bases short and J 2 bases short, with 6 bases between. The CDR3 spells CASSSSPYEQYF. The CDR3 DNA is TGTGCCAGCAGCTCCTCACCCTACGAGCAGTACTTC. Full variable domain (outside the CDR3, taken from reference TRBV13 and TRBJ2-7): AAGVIQSPRHLIKEKRETATLKCYPIPRHDTVYWYQQGPGQDPQFLISFYEKMQSDKGSIPDRFSAQQFSDYHSELNMSSLELGDSALYFCASSSSPYEQYFGPGTRLTVT.

The chain uses TRBV9 and TRBJ2-1, with unresolved D. The V gene's germline CDR1 is SGDLS and CDR2 YYNGEE. The CDR3 spans 15 residues. Trimming took 1 base from V and 0 from J, leaving 8 bases between them. The CDR3 DNA reads TGTGCCAGCAGCGTATATGGGTCCTCCTACAATGAGCAGTTCTTC. Translation: CASSVYGSSYNEQFF.

The rearrangement links TRBV4-1 to TRBJ2-1; D possibly uses TRBD1 or TRBD2 (5 bases each). V was shortened by 3 bases and J by 4 bases, with 31 bases between the two germline ends. The CDR3 spans 21 residues. The germline CDR1 and CDR2 sequences are MGHRA and YSYEKL. The CDR3 loop reads CASSQGLGAFVGTRQYNEQFF. Here the CDR3 DNA reads TGCGCCAGCAGCCAGGGTTTAGGTGCCTTCGTTGGGACCCGTCAATACAATGAGCAGTTCTTC.

The CDR3 DNA reads as TGCAGCGTAACAAACGCCGGACTAGCGGAGAACACAGATACGCAGTATTTT. As protein: CSVTNAGLAENTDTQYF. The J gene is TRBJ2-3, the V gene TRBV29-1; 10 bases are shared with TRBD2. Trimming cost V 6 bases and J 2 bases; bases outside gene matches: 14. This CDR3 has 17 residues. Germline CDR1 reads SQVTM; CDR2 reads ANQGSEA.

A single count supports this clonotype. The V and J genes are TRBV9 and TRBJ2-5; 16 bases line up with TRBD2. Germline V CDR1 and CDR2: SGDLS, YYNGEE. The CDR3 runs 18 residues. V shed 4 bases, J shed 4 bases, and the junction held 10 bases outside the gene matches. CDR3 protein: CASSPPGTSGGARETQYF. DNA for the CDR3: TGTGCCAGCAGCCCTCCCGGGACTAGCGGGGGGGCACGAGAGACCCAGTACTTC.

The chain couples TRBV20-1 to TRBJ2-1, with D perhaps TRBD2 (6 bases). The germline V and J ends were trimmed by 8 bases and 1 base, with 12 bases remaining between them. This CDR3 contains 13 residues. Germline V lookup: CDR1 DFQATT, CDR2 SNEGSKA (reference sequence). DNA for the CDR3: TGCAGTTTCCTAGCGCTGTCCTACAATGAGCAGTTCTTC. Translating gives CSFLALSYNEQFF.

The J gene is TRBJ2-3, the V gene TRBV12-3 or TRBV12-4, with TRBD2 identical over 13 bases. Trimming removed 6 bases from V and 5 bases from J; junction bases left unmatched: 5. The CDR3 spans 15 residues. The CDR3: CASSPTSGGGDTQYF. CDR3 DNA sequence: TGTGCCAGCAGCCCAACTAGCGGGGGGGGAGATACGCAGTATTTT.

This chain connects TRBV9 to TRBJ1-6, with no clear D. V lost 0 bases to trimming and J lost 5 bases, with 12 bases between them. Germline lookup yields CDR1 SGDLS and CDR2 YYNGEE. The CDR3 covers 16 residues. The CDR3 sequence is CASSVDPGRDNSPLHF. In nucleotides, the CDR3 is TGTGCCAGCAGCGTAGATCCGGGGAGGGATAATTCACCCCTCCACTTT.

The chain couples TRBV11-3 to TRBJ2-1; 7 bases are a match to TRBD1. The CDR3 covers 17 residues. With 5 bases clipped from V and 4 bases from J, the junction kept 14 bases outside the gene matches. The germline CDR1 and CDR2 sequences are SGHNT and YENEEA. The DNA for the CDR3 is TGTGCCAGCAGCAAATCCACCGGGACAGAGTTTTACAATGAGCAGTTCTTC. This encodes CASSKSTGTEFYNEQFF.

This clonotype is a singleton in its sample. The chain uses TRBV7-9 and TRBJ1-4; 7 nucleotides align to TRBD1. The CDR3 contains 14 residues. J was trimmed by 8 bases and V by 5 bases; bases with no gene match: 8. CDR1 and CDR2 from the germline V gene are SEHNR and FQNEAQ (reference sequence). This CDR3 is CASSRTGVEEKLFF. CDR3 DNA: TGTGCCAGCAGCCGGACAGGAGTCGAGGAAAAACTGTTTTTT.

This clonotype came up once. This chain joins TRBV20-1 and TRBJ2-1, with 9 bases identical to TRBD2. V shed 1 base and J 5 bases; nucleotides not matched to a gene: 0. CDR3 length equals 13 residues. Germline CDR1 and CDR2: DFQATT and SNEGSKA (reference sequence). The CDR3 nucleotides read TGCAGTGCTAGAGGCGGGGGGGACAATGAGCAGTTCTTC. This sequence encodes CSARGGGDNEQFF.

CDR3 sequence (DNA): TGTGCCACCGCACGGGGGGGGGACTATGGCTACACCTTC. Its translation is CATARGGDYGYTF. The chain is built from TRBV27 and TRBJ1-2, with D tentatively TRBD1 (5 bases). CDR1 and CDR2 (germline): MNHEY, SMNVEV (reference sequence). Trimming took 10 bases from V and 3 from J, leaving 15 bases between them. This CDR3 is built from 13 residues.

This clonotype was counted once. The chain joins TRBV7-3 to TRBJ2-5; no reliable D call. Trimming shortened V by 0 bases and J by 0 bases, and 17 bases separated the two germline ends. Germline lookup yields CDR1 SGHTA and CDR2 FQGTGA. CDR3 length equals 18 residues. The CDR3 nucleotides are TGTGCCAGCAGCTTAACATCCCAGCCCCCTATGTACCAAGAGACCCAGTACTTC. Translation: CASSLTSQPPMYQETQYF.

The chain employs TRBV9 and TRBJ2-7, with no clear D. Germline loops: CDR1 SGDLS, CDR2 YYNGEE. The V end was cut by 0 bases, the J end by 6 bases, with 16 bases between. The CDR3 consists of 15 residues. DNA for the CDR3: TGTGCCAGCAGCGTAGCTACTGAAGCAATGGGCGAGCAGTACTTC. Amino acids: CASSVATEAMGEQYF.